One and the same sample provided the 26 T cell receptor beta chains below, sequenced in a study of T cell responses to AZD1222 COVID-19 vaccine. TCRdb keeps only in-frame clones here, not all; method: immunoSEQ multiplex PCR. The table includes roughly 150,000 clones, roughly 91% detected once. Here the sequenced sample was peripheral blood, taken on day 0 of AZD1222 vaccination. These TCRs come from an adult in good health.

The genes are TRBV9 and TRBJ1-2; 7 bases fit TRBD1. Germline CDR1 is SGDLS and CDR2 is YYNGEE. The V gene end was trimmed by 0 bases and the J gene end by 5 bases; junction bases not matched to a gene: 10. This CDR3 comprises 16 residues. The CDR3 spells CASSVDPTGEGYGYTF. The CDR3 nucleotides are TGTGCCAGCAGCGTAGATCCCACAGGGGAAGGATATGGCTACACCTTC.

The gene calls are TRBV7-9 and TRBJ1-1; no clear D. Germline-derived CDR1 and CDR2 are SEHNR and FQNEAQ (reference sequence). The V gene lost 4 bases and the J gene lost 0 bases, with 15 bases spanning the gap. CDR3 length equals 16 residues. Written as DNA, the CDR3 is TGTGCCAGCAGCTCCTTGAGGGCAGCTATGAACACTGAAGCTTTCTTT. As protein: CASSSLRAAMNTEAFF.

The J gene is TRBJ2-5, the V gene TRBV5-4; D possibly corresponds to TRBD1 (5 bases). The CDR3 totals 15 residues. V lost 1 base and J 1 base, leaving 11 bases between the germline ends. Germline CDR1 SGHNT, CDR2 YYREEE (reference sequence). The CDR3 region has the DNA TGTGCCAGCAGCTTGTTAGGGGCCAGCCAAGAGACCCAGTACTTC. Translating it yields CASSLLGASQETQYF. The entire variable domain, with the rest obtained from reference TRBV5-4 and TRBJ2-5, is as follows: ETGVTQSPTHLIKTRGQQVTLRCSSQSGHNTVSWYQQALGQGPQFIFQYYREEENGRGNFPPRFSGLQFPNYSSELNVNALELDDSALYLCASSLLGASQETQYFGPGTRLLVL.

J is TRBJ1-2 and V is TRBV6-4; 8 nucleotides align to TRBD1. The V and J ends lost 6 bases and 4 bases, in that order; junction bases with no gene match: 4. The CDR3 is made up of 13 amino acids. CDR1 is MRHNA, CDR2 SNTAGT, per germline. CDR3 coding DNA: TGTGCCAGCAGACCCGGGACAGGCTATGGCTACACCTTC. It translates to CASRPGTGYGYTF.

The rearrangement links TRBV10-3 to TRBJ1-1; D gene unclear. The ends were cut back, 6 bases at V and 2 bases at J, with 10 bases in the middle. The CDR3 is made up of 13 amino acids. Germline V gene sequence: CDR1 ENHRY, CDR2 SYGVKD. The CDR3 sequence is CAIRYMENTEAFF. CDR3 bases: TGTGCCATCAGGTATATGGAAAACACTGAAGCTTTCTTT.

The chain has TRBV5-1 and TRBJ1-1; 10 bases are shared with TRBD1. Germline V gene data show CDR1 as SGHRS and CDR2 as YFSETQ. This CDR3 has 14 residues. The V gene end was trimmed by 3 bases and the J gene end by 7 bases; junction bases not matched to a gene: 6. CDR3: CASSSQTGGFEAFF. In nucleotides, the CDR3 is TGCGCCAGCAGCTCTCAGACAGGGGGCTTTGAAGCTTTCTTT.

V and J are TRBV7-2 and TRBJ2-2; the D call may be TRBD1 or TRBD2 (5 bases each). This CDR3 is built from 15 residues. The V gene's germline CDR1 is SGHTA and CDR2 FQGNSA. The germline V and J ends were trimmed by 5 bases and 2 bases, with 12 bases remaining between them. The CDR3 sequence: CASSRRGVNTGELFF. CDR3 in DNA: TGTGCCAGCAGCCGGAGAGGGGTTAACACCGGGGAGCTGTTTTTT.

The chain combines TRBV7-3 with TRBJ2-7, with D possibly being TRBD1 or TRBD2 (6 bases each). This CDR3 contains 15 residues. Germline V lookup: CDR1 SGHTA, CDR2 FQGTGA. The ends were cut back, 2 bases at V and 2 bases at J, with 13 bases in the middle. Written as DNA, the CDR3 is TGTGCCAGCAGCTTAGACGGGGGCCACACCTACGAGCAGTACTTC. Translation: CASSLDGGHTYEQYF.

In DNA, the CDR3 is TGTGCCAGCAGTCGGGGGAGCAATCAGCCCCAGCATTTT. Its protein is CASSRGSNQPQHF. V gene TRBV6-5 combines with J gene TRBJ1-5, with D tentatively TRBD1 (5 bases). The CDR3 consists of 13 residues. The V and J ends lost 5 bases and 1 base respectively, with 6 bases between them. From germline, CDR1 is MNHEY and CDR2 SVGAGI.

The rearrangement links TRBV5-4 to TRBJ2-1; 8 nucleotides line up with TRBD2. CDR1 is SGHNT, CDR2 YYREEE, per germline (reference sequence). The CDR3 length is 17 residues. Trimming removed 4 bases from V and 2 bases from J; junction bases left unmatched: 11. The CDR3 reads CASSGNRWRGAYNEQFF. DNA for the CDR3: TGTGCCAGCAGCGGGAATAGGTGGCGGGGGGCCTACAATGAGCAGTTCTTC. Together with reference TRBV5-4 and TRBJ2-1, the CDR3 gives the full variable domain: ETGVTQSPTHLIKTRGQQVTLRCSSQSGHNTVSWYQQALGQGPQFIFQYYREEENGRGNFPPRFSGLQFPNYSSELNVNALELDDSALYLCASSGNRWRGAYNEQFFGPGTRLTVL.

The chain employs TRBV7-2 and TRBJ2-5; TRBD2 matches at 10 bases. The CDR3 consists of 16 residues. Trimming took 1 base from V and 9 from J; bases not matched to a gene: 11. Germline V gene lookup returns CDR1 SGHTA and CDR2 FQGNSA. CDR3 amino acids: CASSLGLAGASRPQYF. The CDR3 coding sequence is TGTGCCAGCAGCTTAGGGCTAGCGGGGGCCTCGAGACCCCAGTACTTC.

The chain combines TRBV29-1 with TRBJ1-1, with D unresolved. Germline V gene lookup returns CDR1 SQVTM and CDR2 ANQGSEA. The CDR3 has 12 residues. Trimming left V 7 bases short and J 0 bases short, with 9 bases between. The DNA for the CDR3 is TGCAGCGGGGAGATGATGAACACTGAAGCTTTCTTT. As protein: CSGEMMNTEAFF. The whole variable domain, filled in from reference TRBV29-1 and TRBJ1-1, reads SAVISQKPSRDICQRGTSLTIQCQVDSQVTMMFWYRQQPGQSLTLIATANQGSEATYESGFVIDKFPISRPNLTFSTLTVSNMSPEDSSIYLCSGEMMNTEAFFGQGTRLTVV.

CDR3: CASSLSRQGGVDTQYF. DNA for the CDR3: TGTGCCAGCAGTTTATCGAGACAGGGGGGGGTGGATACGCAGTATTTT. The rearrangement joins TRBV27 to TRBJ2-3; 9 bases match TRBD1. The CDR3 consists of 16 residues. J was trimmed by 6 bases and V by 0 bases; bases with no gene match: 7. Germline values: CDR1 MNHEY, CDR2 SMNVEV (reference sequence).

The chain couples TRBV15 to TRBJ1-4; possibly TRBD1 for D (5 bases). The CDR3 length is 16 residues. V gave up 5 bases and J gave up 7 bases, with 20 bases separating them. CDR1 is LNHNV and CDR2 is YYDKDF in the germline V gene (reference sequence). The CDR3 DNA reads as TGTGCCACCAGCGCGAATTCGGGGAGGGGTCTTGAAAAACTGTTTTTT. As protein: CATSANSGRGLEKLFF.

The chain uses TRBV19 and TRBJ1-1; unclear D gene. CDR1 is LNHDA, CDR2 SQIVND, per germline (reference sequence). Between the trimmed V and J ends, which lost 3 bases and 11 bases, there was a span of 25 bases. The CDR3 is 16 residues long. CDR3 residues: CASSMPNRFIVTGAFF. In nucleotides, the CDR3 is TGTGCCAGTAGTATGCCGAACCGTTTTATAGTCACCGGGGCTTTCTTT.

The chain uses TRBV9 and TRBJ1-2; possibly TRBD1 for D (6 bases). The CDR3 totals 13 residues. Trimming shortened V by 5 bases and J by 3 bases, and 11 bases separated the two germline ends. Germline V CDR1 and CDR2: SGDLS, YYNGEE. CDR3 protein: CASRDSTDYGYTF. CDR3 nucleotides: TGTGCCAGCAGGGACAGTACAGACTATGGCTACACCTTC.

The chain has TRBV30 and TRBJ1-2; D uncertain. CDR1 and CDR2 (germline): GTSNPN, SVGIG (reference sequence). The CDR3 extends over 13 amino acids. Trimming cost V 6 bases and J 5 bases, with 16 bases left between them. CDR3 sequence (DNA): TGTGCCTGTTTTAAACGAACCGATTATGGCTACACCTTC. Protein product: CACFKRTDYGYTF.

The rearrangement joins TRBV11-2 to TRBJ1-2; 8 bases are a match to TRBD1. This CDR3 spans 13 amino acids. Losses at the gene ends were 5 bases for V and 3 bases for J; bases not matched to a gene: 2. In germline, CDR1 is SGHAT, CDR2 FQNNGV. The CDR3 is CASSATGDYGYTF. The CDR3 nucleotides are TGTGCCAGCAGCGCGACAGGGGACTATGGCTACACCTTC. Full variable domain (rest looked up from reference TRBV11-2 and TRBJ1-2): EAGVAQSPRYKIIEKRQSVAFWCNPISGHATLYWYQQILGQGPKLLIQFQNNGVVDDSQLPKDRFSAERLKGVDSTLKIQPAKLEDSAVYLCASSATGDYGYTFGSGTRLTVV.

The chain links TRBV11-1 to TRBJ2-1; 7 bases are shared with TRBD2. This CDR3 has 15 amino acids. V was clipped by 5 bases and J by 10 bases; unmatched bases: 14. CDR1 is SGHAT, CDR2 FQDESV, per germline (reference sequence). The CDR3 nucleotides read TGTGCCAGCAGCCCCAGCACGGAAGTGGGAGGGGAGCAGTTCTTC. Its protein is CASSPSTEVGGEQFF.

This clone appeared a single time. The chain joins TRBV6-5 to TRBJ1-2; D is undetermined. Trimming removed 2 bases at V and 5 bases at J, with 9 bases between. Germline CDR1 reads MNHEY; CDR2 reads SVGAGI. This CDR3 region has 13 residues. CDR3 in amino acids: CASSYTRRYGYTF. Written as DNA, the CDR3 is TGTGCCAGCAGTTACACCAGGCGATATGGCTACACCTTC.

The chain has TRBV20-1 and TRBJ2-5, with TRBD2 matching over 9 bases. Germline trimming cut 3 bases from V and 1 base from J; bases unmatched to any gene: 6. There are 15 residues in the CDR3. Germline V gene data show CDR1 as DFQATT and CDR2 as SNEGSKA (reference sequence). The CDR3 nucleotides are TGCAGTGCTAGTAGGCGCGGGGGGGCCCAAGAGACCCAGTACTTC. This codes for CSASRRGGAQETQYF.

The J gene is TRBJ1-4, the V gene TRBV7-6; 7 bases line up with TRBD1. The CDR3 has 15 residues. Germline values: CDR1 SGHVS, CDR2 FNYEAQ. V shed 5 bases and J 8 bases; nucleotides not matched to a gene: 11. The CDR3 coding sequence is TGTGCCAGCAGCACAAGGGACAGTTGGGGGGAAAAACTGTTTTTT. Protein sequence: CASSTRDSWGEKLFF.

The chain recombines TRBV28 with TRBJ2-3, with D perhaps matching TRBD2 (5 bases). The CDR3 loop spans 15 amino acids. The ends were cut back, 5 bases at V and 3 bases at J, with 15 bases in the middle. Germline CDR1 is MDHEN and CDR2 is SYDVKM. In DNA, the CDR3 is TGTGCCAGCAGTGCGAGGGTCGCAACTACAGATACGCAGTATTTT. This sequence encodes CASSARVATTDTQYF. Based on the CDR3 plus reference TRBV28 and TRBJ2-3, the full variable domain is DVKVTQSSRYLVKRTGEKVFLECVQDMDHENMFWYRQDPGLGLRLIYFSYDVKMKEKGDIPEGYSVSREKKERFSLILESASTNQTSMYLCASSARVATTDTQYFGPGTRLTVL.

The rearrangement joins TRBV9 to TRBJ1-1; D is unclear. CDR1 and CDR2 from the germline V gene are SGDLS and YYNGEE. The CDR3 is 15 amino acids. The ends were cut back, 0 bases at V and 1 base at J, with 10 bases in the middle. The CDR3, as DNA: TGTGCCAGCAGCGTAGTGCGGGGAACGAACACTGAAGCTTTCTTT. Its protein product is CASSVVRGTNTEAFF.

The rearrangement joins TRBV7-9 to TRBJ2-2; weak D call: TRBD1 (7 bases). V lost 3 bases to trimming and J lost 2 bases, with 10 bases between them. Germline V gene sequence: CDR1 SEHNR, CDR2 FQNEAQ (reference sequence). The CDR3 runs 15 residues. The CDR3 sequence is CASSLEGANTGELFF. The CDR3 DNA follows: TGTGCCAGCAGCTTGGAGGGGGCAAACACCGGGGAGCTGTTTTTT.

Here the CDR3 DNA reads TGCAGTGCCACTACAGCAAACACCATATATTTT. Residues: CSATTANTIYF. The chain links TRBV20-1 to TRBJ1-3; D uncertain. The CDR3 runs 11 residues. Germline V gene data show CDR1 as DFQATT and CDR2 as SNEGSKA (reference sequence). V dropped 6 bases and J dropped 6 bases, with 9 bases sitting between them.